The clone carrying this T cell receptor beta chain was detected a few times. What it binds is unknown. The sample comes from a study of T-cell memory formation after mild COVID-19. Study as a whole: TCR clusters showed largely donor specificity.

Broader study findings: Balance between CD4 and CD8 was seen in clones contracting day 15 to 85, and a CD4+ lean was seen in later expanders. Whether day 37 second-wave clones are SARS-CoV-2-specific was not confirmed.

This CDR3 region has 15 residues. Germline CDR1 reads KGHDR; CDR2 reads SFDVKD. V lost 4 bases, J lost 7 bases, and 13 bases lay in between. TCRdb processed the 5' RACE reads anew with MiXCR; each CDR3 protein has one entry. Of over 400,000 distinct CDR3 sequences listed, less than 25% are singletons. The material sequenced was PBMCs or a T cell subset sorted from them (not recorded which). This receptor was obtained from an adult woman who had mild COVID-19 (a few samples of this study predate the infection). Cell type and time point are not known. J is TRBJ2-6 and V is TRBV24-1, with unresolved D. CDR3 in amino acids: CATSDPRRAANVLTF. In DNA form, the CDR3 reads TGTGCCACCAGTGACCCACGCCGGGCCGCCAACGTCCTGACTTTC.